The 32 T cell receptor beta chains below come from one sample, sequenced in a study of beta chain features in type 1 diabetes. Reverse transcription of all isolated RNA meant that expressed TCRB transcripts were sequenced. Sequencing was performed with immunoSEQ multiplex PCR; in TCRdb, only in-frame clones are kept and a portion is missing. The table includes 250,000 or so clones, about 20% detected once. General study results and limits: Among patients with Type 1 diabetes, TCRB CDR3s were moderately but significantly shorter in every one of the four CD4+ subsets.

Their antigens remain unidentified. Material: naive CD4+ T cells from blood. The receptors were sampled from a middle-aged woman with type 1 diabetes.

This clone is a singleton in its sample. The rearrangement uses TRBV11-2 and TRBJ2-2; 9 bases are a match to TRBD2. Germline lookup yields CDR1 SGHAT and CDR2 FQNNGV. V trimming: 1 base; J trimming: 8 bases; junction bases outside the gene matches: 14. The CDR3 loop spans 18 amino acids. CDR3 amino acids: CASSLVRTSSGGRGELFF. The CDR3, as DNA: TGTGCCAGCAGCTTAGTGCGGACGAGTAGCGGGGGCCGGGGGGAGCTGTTTTTT.

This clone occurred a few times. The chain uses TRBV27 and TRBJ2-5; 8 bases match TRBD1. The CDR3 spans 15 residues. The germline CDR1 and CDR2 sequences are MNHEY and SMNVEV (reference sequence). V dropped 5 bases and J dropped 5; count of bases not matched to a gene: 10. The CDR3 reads CASSPGWTGRETQYF. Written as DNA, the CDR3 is TGTGCCAGCAGTCCTGGTTGGACAGGGAGGGAGACCCAGTACTTC.

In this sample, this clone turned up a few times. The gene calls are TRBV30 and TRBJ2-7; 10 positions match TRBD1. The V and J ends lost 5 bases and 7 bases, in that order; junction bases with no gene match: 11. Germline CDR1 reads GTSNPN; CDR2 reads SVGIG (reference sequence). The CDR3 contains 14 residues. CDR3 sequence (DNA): TGTGCCTGGGACCGACAGGGGGCGTTAAGTGAGCAGTACTTC. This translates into CAWDRQGALSEQYF.

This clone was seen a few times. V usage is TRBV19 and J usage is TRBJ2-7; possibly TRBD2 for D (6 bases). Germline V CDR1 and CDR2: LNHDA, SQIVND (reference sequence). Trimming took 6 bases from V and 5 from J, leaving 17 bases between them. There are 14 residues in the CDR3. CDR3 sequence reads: CASRAGRESDEQYF. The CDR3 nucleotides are TGTGCCAGTAGGGCGGGACGGGAAAGCGACGAGCAGTACTTC.

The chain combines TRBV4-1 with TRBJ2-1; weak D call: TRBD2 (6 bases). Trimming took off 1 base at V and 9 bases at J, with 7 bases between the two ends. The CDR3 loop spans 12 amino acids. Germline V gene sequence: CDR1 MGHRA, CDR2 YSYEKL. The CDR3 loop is CASSQVRGEQFF. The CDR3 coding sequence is TGCGCCAGCAGCCAAGTGCGGGGTGAGCAGTTCTTC.

This chain's CDR3 is CASSQARQETQYF. Here the CDR3 DNA reads TGTGCCAGCAGTCAGGCCAGACAAGAGACCCAGTACTTC. The V and J genes are TRBV6-5 and TRBJ2-5; unclear D gene. Per germline, CDR1 MNHEY and CDR2 SVGAGI. This CDR3 has 13 amino acids. V was cut by 5 bases and J by 2 bases, with 9 bases left in between.

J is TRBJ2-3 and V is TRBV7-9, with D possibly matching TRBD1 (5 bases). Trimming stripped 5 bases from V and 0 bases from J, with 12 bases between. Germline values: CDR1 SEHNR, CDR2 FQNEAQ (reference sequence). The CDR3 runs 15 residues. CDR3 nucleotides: TGTGCCAGCAGCGCGACAGCCTCTAGCACAGATACGCAGTATTTT. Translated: CASSATASSTDTQYF.

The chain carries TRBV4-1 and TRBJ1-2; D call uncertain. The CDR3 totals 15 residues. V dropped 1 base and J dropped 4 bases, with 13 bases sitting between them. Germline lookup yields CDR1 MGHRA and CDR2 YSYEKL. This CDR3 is CASSQAPRTLYGYTF. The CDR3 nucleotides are TGCGCCAGCAGCCAAGCCCCGAGAACCCTCTATGGCTACACCTTC.

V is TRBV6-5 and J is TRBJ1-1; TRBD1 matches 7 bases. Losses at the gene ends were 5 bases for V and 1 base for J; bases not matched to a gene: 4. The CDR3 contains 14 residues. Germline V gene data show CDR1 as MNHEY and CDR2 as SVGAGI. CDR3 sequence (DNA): TGTGCCAGCAGTCCAGACAGGGAGAACACTGAAGCTTTCTTT. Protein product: CASSPDRENTEAFF.

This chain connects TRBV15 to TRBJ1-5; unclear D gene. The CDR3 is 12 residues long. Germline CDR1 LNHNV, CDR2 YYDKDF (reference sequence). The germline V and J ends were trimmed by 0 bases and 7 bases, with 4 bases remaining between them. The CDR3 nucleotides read TGTGCCACCAGCAGAGACGTACAGCCCCAGCATTTT. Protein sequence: CATSRDVQPQHF.

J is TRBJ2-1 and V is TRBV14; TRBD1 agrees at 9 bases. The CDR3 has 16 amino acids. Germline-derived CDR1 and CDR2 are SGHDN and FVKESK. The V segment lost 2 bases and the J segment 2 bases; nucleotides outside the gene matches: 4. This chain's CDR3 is CASSQTGGPTYNEQFF. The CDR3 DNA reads TGTGCCAGCAGCCAAACAGGGGGCCCCACCTACAATGAGCAGTTCTTC.

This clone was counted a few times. CDR3 DNA sequence: TGTGCCAGCAGCTTAACTCCCGCCTCTGGGGCCAACGTCCTGACTTTC. This gives the protein CASSLTPASGANVLTF. V usage is TRBV5-6 and J usage is TRBJ2-6; D unclear. Between the trimmed V and J ends, which lost 2 bases and 0 bases, there was a span of 9 bases. The CDR3 loop spans 16 amino acids. Germline CDR1 is SGHDT and CDR2 is YYEEEE.

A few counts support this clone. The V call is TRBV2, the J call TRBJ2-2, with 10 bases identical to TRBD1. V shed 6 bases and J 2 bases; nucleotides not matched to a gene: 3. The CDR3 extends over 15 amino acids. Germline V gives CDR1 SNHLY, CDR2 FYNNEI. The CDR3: CASSLTGGNTGELFF. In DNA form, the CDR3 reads TGTGCCAGCAGCCTGACAGGGGGCAACACCGGGGAGCTGTTTTTT.

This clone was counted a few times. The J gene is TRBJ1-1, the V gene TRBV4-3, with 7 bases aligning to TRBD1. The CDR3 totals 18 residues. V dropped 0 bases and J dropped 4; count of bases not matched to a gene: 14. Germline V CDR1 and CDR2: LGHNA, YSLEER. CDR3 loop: CASSQDLSMTGSSTEAFF. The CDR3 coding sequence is TGCGCCAGCAGCCAAGATCTAAGTATGACAGGGAGTAGCACTGAAGCTTTCTTT.

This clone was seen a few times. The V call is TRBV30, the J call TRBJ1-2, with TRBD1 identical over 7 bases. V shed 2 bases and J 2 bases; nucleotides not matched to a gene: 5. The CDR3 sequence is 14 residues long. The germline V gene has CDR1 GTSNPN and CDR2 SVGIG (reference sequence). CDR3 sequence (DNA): TGTGCCTGGAGTCCCGGGACAGAAAACTATGGCTACACCTTC. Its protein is CAWSPGTENYGYTF.

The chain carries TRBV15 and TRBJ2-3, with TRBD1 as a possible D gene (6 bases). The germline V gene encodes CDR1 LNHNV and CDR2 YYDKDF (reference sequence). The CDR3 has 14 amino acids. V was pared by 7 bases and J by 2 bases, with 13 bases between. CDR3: CATKQGSNTDTQYF. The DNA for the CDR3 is TGTGCCACCAAGCAGGGGTCTAACACAGATACGCAGTATTTT.

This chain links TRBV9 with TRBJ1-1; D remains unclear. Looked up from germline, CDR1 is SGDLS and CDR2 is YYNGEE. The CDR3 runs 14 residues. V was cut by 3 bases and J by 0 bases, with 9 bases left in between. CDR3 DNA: TGTGCCAGCAGCGCCCGAACACTGAACACTGAAGCTTTCTTT. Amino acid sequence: CASSARTLNTEAFF.

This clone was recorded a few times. For the CDR3, the DNA is TGTGCCAGCAGCCAATATACAGAAGGAGGCTACACCTTC. Protein: CASSQYTEGGYTF. The chain joins TRBV7-9 to TRBJ1-2; no firm D call. V lost 5 bases and J 8 bases, leaving 15 bases between the germline ends. CDR3 length equals 13 residues. Germline V gene sequence: CDR1 SEHNR, CDR2 FQNEAQ (reference sequence).

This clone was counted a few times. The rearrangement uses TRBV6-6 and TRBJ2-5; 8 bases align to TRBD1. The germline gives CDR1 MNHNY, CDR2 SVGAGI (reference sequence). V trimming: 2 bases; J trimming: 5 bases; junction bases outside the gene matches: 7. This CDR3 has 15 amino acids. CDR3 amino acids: CASSYGAGGGETQYF. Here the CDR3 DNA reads TGTGCCAGCAGTTACGGGGCAGGGGGCGGTGAGACCCAGTACTTC.

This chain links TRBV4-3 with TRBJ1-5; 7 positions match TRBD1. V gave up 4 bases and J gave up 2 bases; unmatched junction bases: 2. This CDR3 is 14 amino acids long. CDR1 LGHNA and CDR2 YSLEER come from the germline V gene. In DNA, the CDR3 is TGCGCCAGCAGCCTCGACAGGGGCAATCAGCCCCAGCATTTT. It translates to CASSLDRGNQPQHF.

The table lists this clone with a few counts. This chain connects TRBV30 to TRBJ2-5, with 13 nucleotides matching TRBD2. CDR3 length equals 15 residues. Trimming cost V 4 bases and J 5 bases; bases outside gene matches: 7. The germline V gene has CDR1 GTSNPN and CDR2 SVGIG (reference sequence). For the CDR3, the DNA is TGTGCCTGGACATCCTGGACTAGCGGGAGTGAGACCCAGTACTTC. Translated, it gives CAWTSWTSGSETQYF.

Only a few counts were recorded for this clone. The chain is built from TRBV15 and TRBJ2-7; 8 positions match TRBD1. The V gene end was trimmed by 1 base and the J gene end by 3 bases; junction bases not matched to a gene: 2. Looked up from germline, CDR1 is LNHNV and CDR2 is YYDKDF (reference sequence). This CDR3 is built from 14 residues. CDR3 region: CATSRVGTGYEQYF. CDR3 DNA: TGTGCCACCAGCAGAGTTGGGACAGGCTACGAGCAGTACTTC.

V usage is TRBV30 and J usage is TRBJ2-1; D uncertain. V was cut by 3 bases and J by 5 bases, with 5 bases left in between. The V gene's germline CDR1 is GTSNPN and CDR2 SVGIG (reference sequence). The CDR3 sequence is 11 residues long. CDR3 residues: CAWSPDNEQFF. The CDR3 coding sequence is TGTGCCTGGAGCCCGGACAATGAGCAGTTCTTC.

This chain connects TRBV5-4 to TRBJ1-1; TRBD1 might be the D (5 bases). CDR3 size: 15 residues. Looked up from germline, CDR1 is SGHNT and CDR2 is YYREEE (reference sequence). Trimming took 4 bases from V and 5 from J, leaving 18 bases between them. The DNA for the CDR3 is TGTGCCAGCAGCCTGGTGAGAGGTCCAGGGACTGAAGCTTTCTTT. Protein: CASSLVRGPGTEAFF. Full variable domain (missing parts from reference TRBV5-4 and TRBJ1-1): ETGVTQSPTHLIKTRGQQVTLRCSSQSGHNTVSWYQQALGQGPQFIFQYYREEENGRGNFPPRFSGLQFPNYSSELNVNALELDDSALYLCASSLVRGPGTEAFFGQGTRLTVV.

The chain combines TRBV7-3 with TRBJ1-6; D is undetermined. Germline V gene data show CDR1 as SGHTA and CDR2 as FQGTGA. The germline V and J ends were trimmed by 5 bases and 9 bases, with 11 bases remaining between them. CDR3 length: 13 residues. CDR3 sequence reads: CASSEAASSPLHF. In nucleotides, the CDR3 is TGTGCCAGCAGCGAGGCAGCATCTTCACCCCTCCACTTT.

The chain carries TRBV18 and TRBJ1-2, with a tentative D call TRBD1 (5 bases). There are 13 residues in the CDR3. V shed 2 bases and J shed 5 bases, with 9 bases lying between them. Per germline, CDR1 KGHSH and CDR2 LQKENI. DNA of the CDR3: TGTGCCAGCTCACCAGCTGGGGGGTATGGCTACACCTTC. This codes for CASSPAGGYGYTF. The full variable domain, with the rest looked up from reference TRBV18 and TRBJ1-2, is NAGVMQNPRHLVRRRGQEARLRCSPMKGHSHVYWYRQLPEEGLKFMVYLQKENIIDESGMPKERFSAEFPKEGPSILRIQQVVRGDSAAYFCASSPAGGYGYTFGSGTRLTVV.

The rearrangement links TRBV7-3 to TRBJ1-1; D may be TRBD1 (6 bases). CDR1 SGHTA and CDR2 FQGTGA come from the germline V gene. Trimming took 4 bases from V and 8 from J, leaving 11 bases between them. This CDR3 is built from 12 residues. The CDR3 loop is CASSSFTGEAFF. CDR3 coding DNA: TGTGCCAGCAGCTCCTTTACAGGGGAAGCTTTCTTT.

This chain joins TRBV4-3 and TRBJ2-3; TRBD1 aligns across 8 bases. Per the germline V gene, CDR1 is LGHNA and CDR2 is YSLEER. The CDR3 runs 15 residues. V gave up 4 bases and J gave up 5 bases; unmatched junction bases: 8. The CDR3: CASSRQGAVGDTQYF. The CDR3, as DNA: TGCGCCAGCAGCCGGCAGGGGGCGGTGGGAGATACGCAGTATTTT.

CDR3 residues: CAWSQGSGTNEQFF. DNA of the CDR3: TGTGCCTGGAGTCAGGGAAGCGGGACGAATGAGCAGTTCTTC. The chain employs TRBV30 and TRBJ2-1; the match to TRBD2 covers 7 bases. Germline CDR1 and CDR2: GTSNPN and SVGIG (reference sequence). The CDR3 runs to 14 residues. V was clipped by 2 bases and J by 7 bases; unmatched bases: 8. Drawing the rest from reference TRBV30 and TRBJ2-1, the complete variable domain is SQTIHQWPATLVQPVGSPLSLECTVEGTSNPNLYWYRQAAGRGLQLLFYSVGIGQISSEVPQNLSASRPQDRQFILSSKKLLLSDSGFYLCAWSQGSGTNEQFFGPGTRLTVL.

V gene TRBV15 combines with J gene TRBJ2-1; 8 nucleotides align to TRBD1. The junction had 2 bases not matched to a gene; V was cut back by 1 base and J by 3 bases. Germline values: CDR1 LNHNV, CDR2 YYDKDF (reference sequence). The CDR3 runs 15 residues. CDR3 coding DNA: TGTGCCACCAGCAGAGTAGGGACAGGCTACAATGAGCAGTTCTTC. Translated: CATSRVGTGYNEQFF.

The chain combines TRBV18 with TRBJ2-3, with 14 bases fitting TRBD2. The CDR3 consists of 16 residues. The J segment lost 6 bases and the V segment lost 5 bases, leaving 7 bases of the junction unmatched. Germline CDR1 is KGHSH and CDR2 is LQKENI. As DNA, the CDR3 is TGTGCCAGCTCATTCGGGACTAGCGGGGGAACGGATACGCAGTATTTT. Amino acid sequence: CASSFGTSGGTDTQYF.

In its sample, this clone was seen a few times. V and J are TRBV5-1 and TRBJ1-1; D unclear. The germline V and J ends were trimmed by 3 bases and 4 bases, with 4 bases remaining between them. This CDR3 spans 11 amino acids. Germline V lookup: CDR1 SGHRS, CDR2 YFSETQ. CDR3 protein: CASSSSTEAFF. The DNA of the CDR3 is TGCGCCAGCAGCTCGAGCACTGAAGCTTTCTTT.